The sequence of this T cell receptor (beta chain) was determined in a study of OX40 agonist ivuxolimab in advanced cancers. Background on the study: An agonistic anti-OX40 (CD134) antibody, ivuxolimab, was used to treat the patients. Partial responses were recorded for three patients, including one with hepatocellular carcinoma and two with cutaneous melanoma. Subjects had a mean age of around 63 years, with a range of roughly 23 to 79; almost 85% were male.

V lost 3 bases to trimming and J lost 3 bases, with 3 bases between them. CDR3 length equals 11 residues. The V gene's germline CDR1 is MNHNS and CDR2 SASEGT. Whole-study results and caveats: On average, CD8+ T cells had more expanded clones than CD4+.

As regards this clone: Its matching antigen is unknown.

TCRdb's table, derived via immunoSEQ multiplex PCR, lists solely in-frame clones and lacks some. The data contain about 96,000 clones, about 90% of them seen just once; the ten biggest clones take up about 1.6%. The sequences come from CD4+ or CD8+ T cells sorted from blood, collected in a trial of the OX40 agonist ivuxolimab. This receptor was obtained from an adult with an advanced solid tumor such as melanoma, head and neck, liver or kidney cancer. V and J are TRBV6-1 and TRBJ2-7; D unclear. In DNA, the CDR3 is TGTGCCAGCAGTGAGTTCTACGAGCAGTACTTC. This gives the protein CASSEFYEQYF.